The present T cell receptor (beta chain) was sequenced within a study of cytomegalovirus exposure and HLA in healthy donors. Regarding the study as a whole: With later analysis, a missense DCLRE1C variant became linked to TCR beta V- and J-gene trimming.

Trimming removed 0 bases from V and 4 bases from J, with 15 bases in between. The CDR3 consists of 15 residues. From germline, CDR1 is GTSNPN and CDR2 SVGIG (reference sequence). With regard to this clone: Its antigen remains unknown.

Primers: 60 Vbeta forward and 13 Jbeta reverse. Assay used: immunoSEQ multiplex PCR; TCRdb lists only in-frame clones, some missing. This sample has roughly 200,000 clones, with around 80% found just once. Material for sequencing was PBMCs. V is TRBV30 and J is TRBJ1-1, with a tentative D call TRBD1 (6 bases). The origin of this receptor is a man younger than 35 in good health and CMV-seronegative. The CDR3 is CAWSVQGGRRTEAFF. The CDR3 nucleotides are TGTGCCTGGAGTGTACAAGGGGGACGTCGCACTGAAGCTTTCTTT.